Listed below are T cell receptor beta chains from one sample, sequenced in a study of beta chain features in type 1 diabetes. Data came from immunoSEQ multiplex PCR; TCRdb stores just in-frame clones and leaves some out. The data show some 400,000 clones, with about 15% seen just once and approximately 0.02% held by the top ten. The sample was naive CD4+ T cells from blood. The receptor source for this set is a woman aged 18-29 years in good health. CDR3s leave out the opening cysteine and the closing phenylalanine or tryptophan. A D gene is named only where the DNA matches it firmly.

d_gene	v_gene	j_gene	CDR3aa
NA	TRBV27	TRBJ2-7	ASSLMNGGREQY
NA	TRBV4-1	TRBJ2-7	ASSQGPGFPYEQY
NA	TRBV4-1	TRBJ1-4	ASSQIGRSATNEKLF
TRBD2	TRBV7-9	TRBJ2-7	ASSLSGLAKYEQY
NA	TRBV28	TRBJ2-7	ASSVAHGDYEQY
TRBD2	TRBV19	TRBJ2-1	ASSSGTSLNEQF
TRBD1	TRBV18	TRBJ1-2	ASSPDRGQRGYT
TRBD1	TRBV5-1	TRBJ2-7	ASSPLDRPYEQY
NA	TRBV4-2	TRBJ2-1	ASSQERRGRLRF
TRBD2	TRBV11-3	TRBJ2-5	ASSYSGAAETQY
NA	TRBV19	TRBJ1-2	ASSTTGNHYGYT